The source of this T cell receptor beta chain is a study of CD8 T cells in ankylosing spondylitis. Trimming cost V 6 bases and J 8 bases, with 13 bases left between them. The length of the CDR3 is 12 residues. The TCR beta libraries were generated through quantitative 5'-RACE incorporating molecular barcodes. TCRdb reprocessed the 5' RACE reads via MiXCR and lists one record per CDR3 protein. The sample has tens of thousands of distinct CDR3 sequences, 27% seen once. This clonotype has more than one count but fewer than ten. This chain uses TRBV12-3 or TRBV12-4 with TRBJ1-2; D gene uncertain. Specimen: blood, either unsorted or a sorted T cell fraction (not recorded which). This receptor was identified in a male donor with ankylosing spondylitis or in good health (not recorded which). The DNA for the CDR3 is TGTGCCAGCAGCCGACGACTTCGGGGCTACACCTTC. This encodes CASSRRLRGYTF.